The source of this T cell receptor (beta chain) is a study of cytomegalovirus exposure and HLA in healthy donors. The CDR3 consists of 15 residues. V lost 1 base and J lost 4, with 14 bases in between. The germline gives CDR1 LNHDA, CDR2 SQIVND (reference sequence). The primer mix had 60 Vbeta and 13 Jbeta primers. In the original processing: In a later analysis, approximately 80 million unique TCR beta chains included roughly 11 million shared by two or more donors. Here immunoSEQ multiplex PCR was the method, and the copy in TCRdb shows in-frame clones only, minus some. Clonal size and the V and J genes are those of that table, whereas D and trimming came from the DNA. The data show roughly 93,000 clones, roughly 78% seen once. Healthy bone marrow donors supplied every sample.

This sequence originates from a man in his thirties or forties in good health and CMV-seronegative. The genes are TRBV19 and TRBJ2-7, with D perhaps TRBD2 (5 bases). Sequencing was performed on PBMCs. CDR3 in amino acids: CASSIGPLGMYEQYF. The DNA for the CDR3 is TGTGCCAGTAGTATAGGCCCACTAGGAATGTACGAGCAGTACTTC.